This T cell receptor (beta chain) was documented in a study of blood T cell repertoires in COVID-19. Study at large: The cDNA or gDNA used as material had been derived from T cells, B-cell-depleted T cells, or PBMCs.

The CDR3 is 12 residues long. V was pared by 9 bases and J by 5 bases, with 11 bases between. The germline CDR1 and CDR2 sequences are SGHNT and YYREEE (reference sequence). Clinical history as reported by participants underpinned cohort assignment. Here immunoSEQ multiplex PCR was the method, and the copy in TCRdb shows in-frame clones only, minus some. Counted here are some 130,000 clones, 83% occurring once; the ten biggest clones make up approximately 20%. This rearrangement joins TRBV5-4 to TRBJ2-2, with D possibly TRBD1 on 6 matching bases. Input material: PBMCs or T cells enriched from blood (not recorded which). The clonotype originates from a man under 40 who had recovered from COVID-19. This CDR3 reads CAIERGTGELFF. CDR3 DNA sequence: TGTGCCATTGAGAGGGGGACCGGGGAGCTGTTTTTT.